This record concerns one T cell receptor beta chain sequence. The protocol was immunoSEQ multiplex PCR, while the TCRdb copy is restricted to in-frame clones and leaves out a portion. This table has about 64,000 clones, around 86% appearing once. This sample is part of a study of blood T cell repertoires in COVID-19. At the level of the study: Sites in the United States, Italy and Spain provided acute and convalescent COVID-19 samples. Sources were T cells, B-cell-depleted T cells, or PBMCs; the material itself was cDNA or gDNA.

Germline CDR1 is MDHEN and CDR2 is SYDVKM. Trimming pared 4 bases from V and 8 bases from J, leaving 17 bases between. CDR3 length: 14 residues. This receptor was obtained from a man in his fifties with active COVID-19. The source material was peripheral blood. The chain carries TRBV28 and TRBJ1-2; TRBD1 is a possible D gene (6 bases). In DNA form, the CDR3 reads TGTGCCAGCAGTTACGGGGTGGGGGCGTTAGGCTACACCTTC. It translates to CASSYGVGALGYTF.